The clone carrying this T cell receptor beta chain was seen once. Its antigen is not identified. The sample is drawn from a study of CD8+ T cells in alopecia areata. Overall study: Treated patients were dosed with oral tofacitinib, taking 5 to 10 mg twice daily. Study-level results: Researchers report lesional scalp, most notably alopecia totalis/universalis, outstripped normal scalp in clonality.

The authors extracted RNA and reverse transcribed it into cDNA as the sequencing template. TCRdb's table, derived via immunoSEQ multiplex PCR, lists solely in-frame clones and lacks some. The sample has 170,000 or so clones, almost 65% seen once; the top ten hold 1.5% to 2%. The sequence was obtained from a human donor with alopecia areata. Sequenced here: CD4+ T cells sorted from blood, sampled at week 0.

The CDR3 DNA follows: TGCGCCAGCAGCCAGGACCGGGTCCCAAAATGGGAGCAGTACTTC. It is translated as CASSQDRVPKWEQYF. The chain combines TRBV4-3 with TRBJ2-7; D is uncertain. The ends were cut back, 3 bases at V and 7 bases at J, with 19 bases in the middle. Germline values: CDR1 LGHNA, CDR2 YSLEER. There are 15 residues in the CDR3.